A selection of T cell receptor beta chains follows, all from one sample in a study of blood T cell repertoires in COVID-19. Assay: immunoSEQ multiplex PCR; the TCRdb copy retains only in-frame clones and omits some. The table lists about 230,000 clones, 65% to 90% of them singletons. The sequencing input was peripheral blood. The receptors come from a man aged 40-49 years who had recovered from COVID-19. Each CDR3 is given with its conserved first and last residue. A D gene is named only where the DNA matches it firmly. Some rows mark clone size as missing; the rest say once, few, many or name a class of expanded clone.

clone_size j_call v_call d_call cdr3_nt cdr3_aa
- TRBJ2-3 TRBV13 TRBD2 TGTGCCAGCAGCTTACAAGCGGGGGGGATTTTGGGTACAGATACGCAGTATTTT CASSLQAGGILGTDTQYF
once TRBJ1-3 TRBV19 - TGTGCCAGTAGTACGGACATAAGAAACACCATATATTTT CASSTDIRNTIYF
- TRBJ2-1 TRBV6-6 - TGTGCCAGCAGTACGGGACTGTTCAATGAGCAGTTCTTC CASSTGLFNEQFF
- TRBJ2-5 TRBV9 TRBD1 TGTGCCAGCAGCGGTACAGGGGAAGAGACCCAGTACTTC CASSGTGEETQYF
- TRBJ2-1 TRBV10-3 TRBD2 TGTGCCATCAGTGAGGCGGCTAGCGGAGACTACAATGAGCAGTTCTTC CAISEAASGDYNEQFF
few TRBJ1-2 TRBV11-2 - TGTGCCAGCAGCGGATTAAGAAGGACTCCTAACTATGGCTACACCTTC CASSGLRRTPNYGYTF
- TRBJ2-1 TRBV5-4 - TGTGCCAGCAGCCGCTACAATGAGCAGTTCTTC CASSRYNEQFF
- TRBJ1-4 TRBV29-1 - TGCAGCGTTGATTGGGGGCATGGGGAAAAACTGTTTTTT CSVDWGHGEKLFF
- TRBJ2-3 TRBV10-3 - TGTGCCATCAGTCCGGGCAGTTGGGAGACAGATACGCAGTATTTT CAISPGSWETDTQYF
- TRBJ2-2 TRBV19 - TGTGCCAGTAATGGACACACGAACACCGGGGAGCTGTTTTTT CASNGHTNTGELFF
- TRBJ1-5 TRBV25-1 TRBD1 TGTGCCAGCAGTGAACAGGGGGCTGACAATCAGCCCCAGCATTTT CASSEQGADNQPQHF
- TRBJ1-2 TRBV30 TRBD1 TGTGCCTTTGACCGGGACAGGGTTATCTATGGCTACACCTTC CAFDRDRVIYGYTF
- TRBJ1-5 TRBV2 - TGTGCCAGCAGTGATGACGGCGGGGGCAATCAGCCCCAGCATTTT CASSDDGGGNQPQHF
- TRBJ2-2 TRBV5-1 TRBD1 TGCGCCAGCAGCTTGGCCCCCCAGGGACAGGGGGCGCGGACCGGGGAGCTGTTTTTT CASSLAPQGQGARTGELFF
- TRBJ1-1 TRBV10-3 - TGTGCCACCCAGGGTTCCCTGGGGAACACTGAAGCTTTCTTT CATQGSLGNTEAFF
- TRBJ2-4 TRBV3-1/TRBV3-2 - TGTGCCAGCAGCCTCAGCGGAGCCAAAAACATTCAGTACTTC CASSLSGAKNIQYF
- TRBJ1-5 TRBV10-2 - TGCGCCAGCAAAGGGGGTATCCATCAGCCCCAGCATTTT CASKGGIHQPQHF
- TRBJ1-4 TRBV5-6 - TGTGCCAGCAGCTACACAGGGACTAATGAAAAACTGTTTTTT CASSYTGTNEKLFF